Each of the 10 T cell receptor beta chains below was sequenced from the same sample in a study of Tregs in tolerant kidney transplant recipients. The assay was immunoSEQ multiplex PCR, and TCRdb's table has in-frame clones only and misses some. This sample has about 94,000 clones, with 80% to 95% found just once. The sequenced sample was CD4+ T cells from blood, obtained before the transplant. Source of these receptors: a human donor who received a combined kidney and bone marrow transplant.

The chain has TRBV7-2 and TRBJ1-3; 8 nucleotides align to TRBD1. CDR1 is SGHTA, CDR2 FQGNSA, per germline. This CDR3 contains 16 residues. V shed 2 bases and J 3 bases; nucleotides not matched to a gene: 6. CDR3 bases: TGTGCCAGCAGCTTAAATACAGGGGGTTATGGAAACACCATATATTTT. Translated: CASSLNTGGYGNTIYF.

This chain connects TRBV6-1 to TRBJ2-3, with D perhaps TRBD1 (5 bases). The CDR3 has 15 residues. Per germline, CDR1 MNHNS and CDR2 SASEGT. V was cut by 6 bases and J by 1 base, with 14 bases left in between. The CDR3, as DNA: TGTGCCAGCAGCCCCCAAGGGGATGGCACAGATACGCAGTATTTT. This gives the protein CASSPQGDGTDTQYF.

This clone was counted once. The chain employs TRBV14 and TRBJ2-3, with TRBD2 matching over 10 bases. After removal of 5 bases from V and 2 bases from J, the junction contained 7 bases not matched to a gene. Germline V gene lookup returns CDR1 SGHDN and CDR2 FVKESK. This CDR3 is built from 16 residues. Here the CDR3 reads CASSKRTSGDTDTQYF. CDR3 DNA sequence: TGTGCCAGCAGCAAACGGACTAGCGGAGACACAGATACGCAGTATTTT.

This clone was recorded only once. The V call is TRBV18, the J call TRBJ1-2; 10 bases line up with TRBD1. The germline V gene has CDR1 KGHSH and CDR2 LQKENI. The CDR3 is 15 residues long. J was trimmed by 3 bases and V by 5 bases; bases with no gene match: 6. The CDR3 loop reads CASSETGGKDYGYTF. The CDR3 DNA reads TGTGCCAGCTCAGAGACAGGGGGCAAGGACTATGGCTACACCTTC.

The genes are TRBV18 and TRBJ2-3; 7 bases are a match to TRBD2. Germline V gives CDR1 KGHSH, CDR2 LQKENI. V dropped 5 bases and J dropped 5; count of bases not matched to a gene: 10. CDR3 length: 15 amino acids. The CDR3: CASSRRGGGRDTQYF. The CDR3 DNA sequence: TGTGCCAGCTCAAGGAGGGGCGGGGGTCGAGATACGCAGTATTTT.

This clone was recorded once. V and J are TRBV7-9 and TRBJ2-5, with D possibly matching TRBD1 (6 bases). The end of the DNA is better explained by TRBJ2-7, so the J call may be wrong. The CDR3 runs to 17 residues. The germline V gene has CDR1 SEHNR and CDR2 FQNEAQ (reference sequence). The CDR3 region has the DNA TGTGCCAGCAGCTTAGAAGTAAGGGGGTTCAGCTCCTACGAGCAGTACTTC. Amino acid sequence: CASSLEVRGFSSYEQYF.

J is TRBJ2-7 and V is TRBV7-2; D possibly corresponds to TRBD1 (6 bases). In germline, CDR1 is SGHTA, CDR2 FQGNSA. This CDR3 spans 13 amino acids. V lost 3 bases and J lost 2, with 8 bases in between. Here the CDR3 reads CASSFGQTYEQYF. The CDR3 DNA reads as TGTGCCAGCAGCTTCGGACAGACCTACGAGCAGTACTTC.

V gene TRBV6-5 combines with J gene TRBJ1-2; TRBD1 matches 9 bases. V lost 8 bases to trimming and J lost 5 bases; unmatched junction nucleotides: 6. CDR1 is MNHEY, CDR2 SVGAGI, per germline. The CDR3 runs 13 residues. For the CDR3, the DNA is TGTGCCAGCGGCCGGACAGGGGAATATGGCTACACCTTC. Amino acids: CASGRTGEYGYTF.

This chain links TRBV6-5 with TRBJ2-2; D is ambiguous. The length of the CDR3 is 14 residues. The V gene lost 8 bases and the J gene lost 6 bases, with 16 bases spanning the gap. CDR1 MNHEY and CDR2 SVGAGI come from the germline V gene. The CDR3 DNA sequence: TGTGCCAGCCAGTCAAGACTGGCGGCCGGGGAGCTGTTTTTT. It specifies CASQSRLAAGELFF.

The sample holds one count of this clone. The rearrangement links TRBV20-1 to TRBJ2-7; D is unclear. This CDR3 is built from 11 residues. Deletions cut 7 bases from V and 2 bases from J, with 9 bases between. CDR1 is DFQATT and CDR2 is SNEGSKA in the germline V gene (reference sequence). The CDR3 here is CSGKDTYEQYF. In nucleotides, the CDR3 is TGCAGTGGGAAAGACACCTACGAGCAGTACTTC.